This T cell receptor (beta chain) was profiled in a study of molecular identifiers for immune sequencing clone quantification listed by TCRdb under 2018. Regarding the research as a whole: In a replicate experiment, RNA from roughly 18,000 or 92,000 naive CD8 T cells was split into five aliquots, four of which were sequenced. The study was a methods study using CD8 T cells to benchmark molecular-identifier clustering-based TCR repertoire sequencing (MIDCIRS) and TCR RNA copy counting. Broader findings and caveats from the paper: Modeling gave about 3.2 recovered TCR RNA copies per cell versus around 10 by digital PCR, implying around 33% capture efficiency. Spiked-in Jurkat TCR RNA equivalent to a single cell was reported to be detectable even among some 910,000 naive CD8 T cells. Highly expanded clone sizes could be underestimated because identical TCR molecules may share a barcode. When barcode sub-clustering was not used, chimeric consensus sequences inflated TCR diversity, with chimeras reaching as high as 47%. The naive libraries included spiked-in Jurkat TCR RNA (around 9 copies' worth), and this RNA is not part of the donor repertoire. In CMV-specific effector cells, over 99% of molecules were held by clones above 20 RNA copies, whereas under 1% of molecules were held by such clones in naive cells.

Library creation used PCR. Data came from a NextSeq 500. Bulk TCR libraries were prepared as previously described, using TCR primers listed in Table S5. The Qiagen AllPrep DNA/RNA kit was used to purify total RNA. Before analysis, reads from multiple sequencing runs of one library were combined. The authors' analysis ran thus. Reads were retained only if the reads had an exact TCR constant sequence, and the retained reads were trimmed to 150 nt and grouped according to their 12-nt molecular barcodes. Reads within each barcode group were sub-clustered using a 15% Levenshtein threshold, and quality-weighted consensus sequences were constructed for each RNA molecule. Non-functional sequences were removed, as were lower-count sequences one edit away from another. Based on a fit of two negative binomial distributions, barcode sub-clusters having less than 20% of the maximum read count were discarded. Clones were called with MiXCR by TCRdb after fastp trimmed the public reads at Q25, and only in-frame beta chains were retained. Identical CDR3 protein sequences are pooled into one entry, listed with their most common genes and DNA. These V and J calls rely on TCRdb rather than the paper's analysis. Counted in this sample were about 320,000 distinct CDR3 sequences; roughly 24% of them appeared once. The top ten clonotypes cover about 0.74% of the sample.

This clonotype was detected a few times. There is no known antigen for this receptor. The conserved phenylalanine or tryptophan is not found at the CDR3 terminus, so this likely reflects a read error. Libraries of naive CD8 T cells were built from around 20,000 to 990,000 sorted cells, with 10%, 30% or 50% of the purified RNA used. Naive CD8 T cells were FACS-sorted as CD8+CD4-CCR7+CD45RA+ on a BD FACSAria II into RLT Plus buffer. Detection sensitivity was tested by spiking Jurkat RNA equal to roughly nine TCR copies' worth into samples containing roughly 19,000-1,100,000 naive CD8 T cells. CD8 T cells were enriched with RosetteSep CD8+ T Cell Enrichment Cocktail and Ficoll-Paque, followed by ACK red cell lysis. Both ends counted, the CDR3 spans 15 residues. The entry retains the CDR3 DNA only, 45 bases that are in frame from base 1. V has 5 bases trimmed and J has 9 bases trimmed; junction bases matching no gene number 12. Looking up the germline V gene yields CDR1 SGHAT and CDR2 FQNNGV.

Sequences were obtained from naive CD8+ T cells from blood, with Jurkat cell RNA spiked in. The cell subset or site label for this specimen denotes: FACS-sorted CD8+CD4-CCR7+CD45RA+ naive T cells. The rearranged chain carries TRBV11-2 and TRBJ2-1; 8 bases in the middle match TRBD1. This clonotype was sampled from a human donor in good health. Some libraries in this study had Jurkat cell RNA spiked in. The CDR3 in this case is CASSLSTGGGGEQFL. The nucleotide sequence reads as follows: TGTGCCAGCAGCCTATCTACAGGGGGAGGAGGTGAGCAGTTCCTC.